This TCR beta chain was recovered during a study of T cells in localized non-small cell lung cancer. Whole-study results and caveats: A median of approximately 54 clones ranked among the top 100 in tumor appeared in adjacent lung. Of the tissues analyzed, uninvolved adjacent lung showed maximal T cell clonality, greater than tumor. Sequencing involved a lone tumor region, leaving heterogeneity possible.

The repertoire was sequenced with immunoSEQ multiplex PCR; TCRdb's copy has only in-frame clones and lacks some. This table has about 3,000 clones, around 23% appearing once. V lost 0 bases to trimming and J lost 5 bases, with 5 bases between them. The CDR3 extends over 13 amino acids. Germline V gives CDR1 SGDLS, CDR2 YYNGEE. In its sample, this clone was seen a few times. The antigen remains undetermined. The receptor's source is a woman aged 35 to 70 with stage I lung adenocarcinoma. The chain couples TRBV9 to TRBJ2-2, with D hard to call. Here the sequenced sample was lung tumor tissue, taken before any cancer treatment. This chain's CDR3 is CASSVARTGELFF. CDR3 bases: TGTGCCAGCAGCGTAGCGAGGACCGGGGAGCTGTTTTTT.